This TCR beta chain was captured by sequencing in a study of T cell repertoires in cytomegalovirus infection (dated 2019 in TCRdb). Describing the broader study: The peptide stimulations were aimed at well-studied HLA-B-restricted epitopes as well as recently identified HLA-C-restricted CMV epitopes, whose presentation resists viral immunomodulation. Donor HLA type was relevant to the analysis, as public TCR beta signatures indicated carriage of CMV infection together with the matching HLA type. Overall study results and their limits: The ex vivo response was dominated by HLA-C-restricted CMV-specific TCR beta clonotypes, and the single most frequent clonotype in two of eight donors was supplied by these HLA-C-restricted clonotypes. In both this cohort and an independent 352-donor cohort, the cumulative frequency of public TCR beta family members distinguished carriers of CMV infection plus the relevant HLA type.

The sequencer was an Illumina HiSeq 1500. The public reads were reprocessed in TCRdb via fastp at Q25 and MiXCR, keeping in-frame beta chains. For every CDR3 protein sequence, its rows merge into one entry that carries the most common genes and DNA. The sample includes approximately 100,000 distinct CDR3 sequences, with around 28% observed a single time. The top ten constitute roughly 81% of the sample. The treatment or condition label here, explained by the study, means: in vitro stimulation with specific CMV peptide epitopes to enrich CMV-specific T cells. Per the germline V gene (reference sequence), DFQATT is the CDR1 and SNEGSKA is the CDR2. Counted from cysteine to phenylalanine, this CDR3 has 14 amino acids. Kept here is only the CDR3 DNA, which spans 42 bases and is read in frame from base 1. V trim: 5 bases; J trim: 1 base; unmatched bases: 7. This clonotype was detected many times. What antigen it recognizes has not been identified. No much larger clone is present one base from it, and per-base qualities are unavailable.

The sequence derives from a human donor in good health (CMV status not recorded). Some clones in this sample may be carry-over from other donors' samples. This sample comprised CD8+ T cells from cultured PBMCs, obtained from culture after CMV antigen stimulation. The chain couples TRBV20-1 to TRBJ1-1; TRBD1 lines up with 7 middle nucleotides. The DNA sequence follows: TGCAGTGCTGAGGGGAACAGGGGGAACACTGAAGCTTTCTTT. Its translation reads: CSAEGNRGNTEAFF.